A selection of T cell receptor beta chains follows, all from one sample in a study of blood T cell repertoires in COVID-19. Some clones are missing from TCRdb's copy, which holds only in-frame ones; the method was immunoSEQ multiplex PCR. The data contain 200,000 to 250,000 clones, 70% to 85% of them seen just once; the ten biggest clones take up approximately 1.9%. The sample was peripheral blood. The receptors come from a woman at least 80 years old with acute or convalescent COVID-19. Each CDR3 is given with its conserved first and last residue. A D gene is named only where the DNA matches it firmly.

cdr3_aa j_call v_call d_call
CASSLMGDRANTEAFF TRBJ1-1 TRBV5-1 TRBD1
CASSLKERAYTEQFF TRBJ2-1 TRBV23-1 -
CASSLGAVDTEAFF TRBJ1-1 TRBV5-1 -
CASSPGSHEQYF TRBJ2-7 TRBV7-2 -
CASSGQGGQETQYF TRBJ2-5 TRBV2 TRBD1
CASSQPGGKGTQYF TRBJ2-5 TRBV3-1/TRBV3-2 TRBD2
CASSVGVYGYTF TRBJ1-2 TRBV28 -
CASSPVVKTGHANEKLFF TRBJ1-4 TRBV18 -
CASSQQLTVNTDTQYF TRBJ2-3 TRBV14 -
CATSDLVLGYTF TRBJ1-2 TRBV24-1 -
CASQEGARRTEAFF TRBJ1-1 TRBV6-5 -
CAWSVGGAWDTIYF TRBJ1-3 TRBV30 -
CASKRDRENGNTIYF TRBJ1-3 TRBV18 TRBD1
CASSIAFSGLVNEQYF TRBJ2-7 TRBV19 TRBD2
CASSQLPGQGDF TRBJ1-6 TRBV4-1 TRBD1
CASSEERGNTGELFF TRBJ2-2 TRBV2 TRBD2
CASSNPENQPQHF TRBJ1-5 TRBV6-2/TRBV6-3 -
CASSQARTSGGALETQYF TRBJ2-5 TRBV4-1 TRBD2
CASSPMVTELGDTQYF TRBJ2-3 TRBV18 -
CASRGQGVTGELFF TRBJ2-2 TRBV2 TRBD1
CASSQTGTDSEKLFF TRBJ1-4 TRBV5-1 TRBD1
CASSLVKAQRGYTF TRBJ1-2 TRBV5-4 -
CASSYQRGPSYEQYF TRBJ2-7 TRBV7-6 TRBD2
CASSPSPGTGWDTQYF TRBJ2-3 TRBV5-1 TRBD1
CARSRAGGLETQYF TRBJ2-5 TRBV2 TRBD1
CASTLIGIAKNIQYF TRBJ2-4 TRBV2 -